This T cell receptor (beta chain) was sequenced for a study of T cells expressing NK-cell markers. Study-wide context: There were seven HCMV-seropositive donors and one seronegative donor among the eight sequenced.

TCRdb reprocessed the 5' RACE reads; each CDR3 protein has one entry and no DNA is given. The table for this sample gives 300,000 to 450,000 distinct CDR3 sequences. The TCR originated in a man aged 18-75 years in good health. Material: blood T cells: a sorted CD56 or NKG2C T cell subset, CD4+ or CD8+ T cells, or bulk PBMC T cells (not recorded which).

CDR3 in amino acids: CAISGGQGEKLFF. V gene TRBV10-3 combines with J gene TRBJ1-4. The CDR3 runs 13 residues. Germline V lookup: CDR1 ENHRY, CDR2 SYGVKD.